A single sample gave rise to the 21 T cell receptor beta chains below, sequenced in a study of blood T cell repertoires in COVID-19. Method: immunoSEQ multiplex PCR; TCRdb's copy keeps in-frame clones and lacks some. The profile shows 250,000 to 300,000 clones, around 90% of them singletons. The sample comprised PBMCs or T cells enriched from blood (not recorded which). These receptors all stem from a young woman who had recovered from COVID-19.

This clone came up a few times. The chain carries TRBV28 and TRBJ1-2, with 9 bases identical to TRBD1. V trimming: 5 bases; J trimming: 4 bases; junction bases outside the gene matches: 8. The CDR3 is 15 amino acids. Per the germline V gene, CDR1 is MDHEN and CDR2 is SYDVKM. The CDR3 here is CASSRPSGQGYGYTF. The CDR3 coding sequence is TGTGCCAGCAGTCGACCCTCGGGACAGGGCTATGGCTACACCTTC.

This clone turned up a few times. The chain links TRBV11-2 to TRBJ1-1; perhaps TRBD1 as D (6 bases). V was shortened by 6 bases and J by 6 bases, with 20 bases between the two germline ends. Germline V gene sequence: CDR1 SGHAT, CDR2 FQNNGV. CDR3 length equals 15 residues. The CDR3 loop is CASSFSGGPGSEAFF. The CDR3 region has the DNA TGTGCCAGCAGTTTCTCGGGGGGGCCAGGGTCTGAAGCTTTCTTT.

V is TRBV6-5 and J is TRBJ2-7; TRBD2 matches 7 bases. Germline CDR1 is MNHEY and CDR2 is SVGAGI. The V gene end was trimmed by 6 bases and the J gene end by 4 bases; junction bases not matched to a gene: 6. The CDR3 sequence is 13 residues long. CDR3 loop: CASRGEGPYEQYF. The CDR3 DNA sequence: TGTGCCAGCAGGGGGGAGGGCCCTTACGAGCAGTACTTC.

This chain uses TRBV30 with TRBJ2-7; 8 bases match TRBD2. The V and J ends lost 2 bases and 5 bases, in that order; junction bases with no gene match: 8. From germline, CDR1 is GTSNPN and CDR2 SVGIG (reference sequence). The CDR3 is made up of 14 amino acids. Here the CDR3 reads CAWSLQRERDEQYF. CDR3 sequence (DNA): TGTGCCTGGAGTCTCCAGCGGGAGAGGGACGAGCAGTACTTC. Drawing the rest from reference TRBV30 and TRBJ2-7, the complete variable domain is SQTIHQWPATLVQPVGSPLSLECTVEGTSNPNLYWYRQAAGRGLQLLFYSVGIGQISSEVPQNLSASRPQDRQFILSSKKLLLSDSGFYLCAWSLQRERDEQYFGPGTRLTVT.

V is TRBV27 and J is TRBJ1-5; D remains ambiguous. The CDR3 consists of 13 residues. Looked up from germline, CDR1 is MNHEY and CDR2 is SMNVEV (reference sequence). The V end lost 4 bases, the J end lost 3 bases, and 7 bases lay between the germline ends. The CDR3 nucleotides are TGTGCCAGCAGTTCCCGGTCCAATCAGCCCCAGCATTTT. It encodes CASSSRSNQPQHF.

This chain uses TRBV4-3 with TRBJ1-2, with D possibly matching TRBD1 (6 bases). Germline V gene sequence: CDR1 LGHNA, CDR2 YSLEER. Trimming left V 0 bases short and J 2 bases short, with 10 bases between. This CDR3 is built from 15 residues. The CDR3 loop is CASSQEPQGNYGYTF. Written as DNA, the CDR3 is TGCGCCAGCAGCCAAGAGCCCCAGGGGAACTATGGCTACACCTTC.

The chain is built from TRBV9 and TRBJ2-3; TRBD1 might be the D (6 bases). CDR3 length: 18 residues. CDR1 is SGDLS and CDR2 is YYNGEE in the germline V gene. V was cut by 0 bases and J by 5 bases, with 22 bases left in between. CDR3 residues: CASSVDGGASQARDTQYF. CDR3 in DNA: TGTGCCAGCAGCGTAGATGGGGGCGCGTCGCAAGCGAGAGATACGCAGTATTTT.

The V gene is TRBV28, the J gene TRBJ2-1; D call uncertain. Germline V CDR1 and CDR2: MDHEN, SYDVKM. This CDR3 contains 15 residues. V gave up 3 bases and J gave up 1 base, with 10 bases separating them. CDR3 sequence reads: CASSFPSASYNEQFF. CDR3 coding DNA: TGTGCCAGCAGTTTTCCCAGCGCTTCCTACAATGAGCAGTTCTTC. Looking up the rest from reference TRBV28 and TRBJ2-1 gives the full variable domain: DVKVTQSSRYLVKRTGEKVFLECVQDMDHENMFWYRQDPGLGLRLIYFSYDVKMKEKGDIPEGYSVSREKKERFSLILESASTNQTSMYLCASSFPSASYNEQFFGPGTRLTVL.

This chain uses TRBV5-1 with TRBJ2-1; TRBD2 matches 8 bases. Germline V lookup: CDR1 SGHRS, CDR2 YFSETQ. The trim removed 8 bases at V and 8 bases at J, leaving 12 bases unmatched. The CDR3 contains 14 residues. The CDR3, as DNA: TGCGCCAGTTCAAGGGGACTAGGGGAGGATGAGCAGTTCTTC. It translates to CASSRGLGEDEQFF. Using reference TRBV5-1 and TRBJ2-1 for the parts outside the CDR3, the full variable domain is KAGVTQTPRYLIKTRGQQVTLSCSPISGHRSVSWYQQTPGQGLQFLFEYFSETQRNKGNFPGRFSGRQFSNSRSEMNVSTLELGDSALYLCASSRGLGEDEQFFGPGTRLTVL.

CDR3 coding DNA: TGTGCCGGAGAACAGGGGCAAACACAGGCTTTCTTT. It codes for CAGEQGQTQAFF. The V and J genes are TRBV7-9 and TRBJ1-1; 7 positions agree with TRBD1. The CDR3 has 12 residues. Losses at the gene ends were 11 bases for V and 11 bases for J; bases not matched to a gene: 14. Germline V CDR1 and CDR2: SEHNR, FQNEAQ (reference sequence).

The chain is built from TRBV5-4 and TRBJ2-1, with D possibly being TRBD2 (6 bases). This CDR3 spans 15 amino acids. The V gene's germline CDR1 is SGHNT and CDR2 YYREEE (reference sequence). Trimming removed 4 bases from V and 0 bases from J, with 11 bases in between. The CDR3 region is CASSRAGSSYNEQFF. In DNA, the CDR3 is TGTGCCAGCAGCAGAGCGGGTAGCTCCTACAATGAGCAGTTCTTC. The full variable domain, rest sourced from reference TRBV5-4 and TRBJ2-1, is ETGVTQSPTHLIKTRGQQVTLRCSSQSGHNTVSWYQQALGQGPQFIFQYYREEENGRGNFPPRFSGLQFPNYSSELNVNALELDDSALYLCASSRAGSSYNEQFFGPGTRLTVL.

This chain connects TRBV28 to TRBJ2-2, with D perhaps TRBD1 (5 bases). Germline CDR1 and CDR2: MDHEN and SYDVKM. V lost 2 bases and J lost 2, with 24 bases in between. The CDR3 sequence is 20 residues long. CDR3 residues: CASSLQLRWGKESNTGELFF. The DNA of the CDR3 is TGTGCCAGCAGTTTACAACTTCGGTGGGGCAAAGAATCAAACACCGGGGAGCTGTTTTTT.

J is TRBJ2-2 and V is TRBV5-1; 8 nucleotides align to TRBD1. CDR1 SGHRS and CDR2 YFSETQ come from the germline V gene. This CDR3 contains 16 residues. V shed 3 bases and J 3 bases; nucleotides not matched to a gene: 7. CDR3 bases: TGCGCCAGCAGCTCCGTAACAGGGGGGTACACCGGGGAGCTGTTTTTT. It translates to CASSSVTGGYTGELFF.

The chain has TRBV19 and TRBJ2-1, with TRBD2 matching over 8 bases. CDR3 length equals 15 residues. The germline CDR1 and CDR2 sequences are LNHDA and SQIVND (reference sequence). V shed 9 bases, J shed 1 base, and the junction held 8 bases outside the gene matches. Here the CDR3 reads CASSGSGGSYNEQFF. The CDR3 nucleotides read TGTGCCAGCAGTGGGTCGGGAGGGTCCTACAATGAGCAGTTCTTC.

V gene TRBV6-4 combines with J gene TRBJ2-7; 9 bases fit TRBD2. V trimming: 4 bases; J trimming: 7 bases; junction bases outside the gene matches: 14. Per germline, CDR1 MRHNA and CDR2 SNTAGT. This CDR3 contains 16 residues. Written as DNA, the CDR3 is TGTGCCAGCAGTGCCCCCCCTAGCGGGATGATTGGGGAGCAGTACTTC. Protein: CASSAPPSGMIGEQYF.

The V call is TRBV27, the J call TRBJ1-2, with 8 bases that match TRBD1. The V gene end was trimmed by 4 bases and the J gene end by 3 bases; junction bases not matched to a gene: 4. Germline assignment: CDR1 MNHEY and CDR2 SMNVEV (reference sequence). The CDR3 is 14 amino acids. This chain's CDR3 is CASSSSGGYYGYTF. In nucleotides, the CDR3 is TGTGCCAGCAGTTCATCAGGGGGCTACTATGGCTACACCTTC.

CDR3 region: CASSPVRGLGAYGYTF. CDR3 coding DNA: TGTGCCAGCAGTCCTGTCAGGGGGCTCGGGGCTTATGGCTACACCTTC. This chain uses TRBV28 with TRBJ1-2; 8 nucleotides align to TRBD1. The trim removed 5 bases at V and 5 bases at J, leaving 13 bases unmatched. In germline, CDR1 is MDHEN, CDR2 SYDVKM. This CDR3 region has 16 residues.

The chain uses TRBV7-2 and TRBJ1-4; D gene unclear. The CDR3 totals 15 residues. Germline V gene lookup returns CDR1 SGHTA and CDR2 FQGNSA. The V end was cut by 5 bases, the J end by 0 bases, with 10 bases between. CDR3 in amino acids: CASSQLAATNEKLFF. In nucleotides, the CDR3 is TGTGCCAGCAGCCAATTGGCTGCAACTAATGAAAAACTGTTTTTT.

This chain connects TRBV3-1 (or the pseudogene TRBV3-2) to TRBJ1-3; 9 nucleotides match TRBD1. V shed 1 base and J 4 bases; nucleotides not matched to a gene: 5. CDR1 and CDR2 from the germline V gene are LGHDT and YNNKEL (reference sequence). The CDR3 contains 16 residues. CDR3 nucleotide sequence: TGTGCCAGCAGCCAAGTTAGCGGGACAGGGGGAAACACCATATATTTT. It is translated as CASSQVSGTGGNTIYF.

The rearrangement joins TRBV11-2 to TRBJ2-7, with 9 bases that match TRBD2. This CDR3 has 13 residues. V was pared by 5 bases and J by 12 bases, with 11 bases of the junction left unmatched. Germline-derived CDR1 and CDR2 are SGHAT and FQNNGV. CDR3 DNA: TGTGCCAGCAGCCCGTCGACTAGCGGTGCGCGGTACTTC. It translates to CASSPSTSGARYF.

The CDR3 sequence is CASSYLRNEQFF. CDR3 nucleotide sequence: TGTGCCAGCAGTTACCTCCGTAATGAGCAGTTCTTC. The chain links TRBV6-2 or TRBV6-3 to TRBJ2-1, with D unclear. CDR3 length: 12 amino acids. Germline V gives CDR1 MNHEY, CDR2 SVGEGT. Trimming took 2 bases from V and 7 from J, leaving 6 bases between them.